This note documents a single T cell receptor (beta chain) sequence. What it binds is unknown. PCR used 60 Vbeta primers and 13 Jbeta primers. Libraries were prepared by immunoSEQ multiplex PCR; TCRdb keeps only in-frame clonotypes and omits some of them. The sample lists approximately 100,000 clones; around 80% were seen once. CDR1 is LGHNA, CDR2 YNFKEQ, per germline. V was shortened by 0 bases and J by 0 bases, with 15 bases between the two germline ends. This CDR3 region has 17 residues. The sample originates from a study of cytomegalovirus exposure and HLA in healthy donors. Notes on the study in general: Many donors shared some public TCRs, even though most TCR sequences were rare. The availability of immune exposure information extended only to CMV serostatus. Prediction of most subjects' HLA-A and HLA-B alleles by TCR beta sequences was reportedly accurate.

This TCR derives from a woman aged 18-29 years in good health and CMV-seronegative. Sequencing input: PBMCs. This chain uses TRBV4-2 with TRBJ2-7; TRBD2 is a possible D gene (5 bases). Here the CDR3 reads CASSQDWAGASSYEQYF. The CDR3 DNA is TGTGCCAGCAGCCAAGATTGGGCGGGCGCTAGCTCCTACGAGCAGTACTTC.